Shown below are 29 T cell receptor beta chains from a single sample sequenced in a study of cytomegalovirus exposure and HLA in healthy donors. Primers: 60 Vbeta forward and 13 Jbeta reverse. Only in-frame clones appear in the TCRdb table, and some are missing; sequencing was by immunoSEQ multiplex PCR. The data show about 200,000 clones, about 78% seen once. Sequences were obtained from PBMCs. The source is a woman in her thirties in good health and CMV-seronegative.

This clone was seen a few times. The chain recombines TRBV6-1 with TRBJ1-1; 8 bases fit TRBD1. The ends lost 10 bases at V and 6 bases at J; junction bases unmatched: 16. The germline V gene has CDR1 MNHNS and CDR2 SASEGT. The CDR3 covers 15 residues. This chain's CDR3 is CATLKGGSGQAEAFF. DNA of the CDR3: TGTGCCACCCTAAAAGGAGGTTCGGGACAGGCTGAAGCTTTCTTT.

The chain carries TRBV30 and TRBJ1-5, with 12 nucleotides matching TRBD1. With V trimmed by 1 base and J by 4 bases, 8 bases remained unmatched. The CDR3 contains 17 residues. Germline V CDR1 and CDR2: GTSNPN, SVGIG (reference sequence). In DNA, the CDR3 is TGTGCCTGGAGTGGCCGGGACAGGGGGCATCCGAATCAGCCCCAGCATTTT. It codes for CAWSGRDRGHPNQPQHF.

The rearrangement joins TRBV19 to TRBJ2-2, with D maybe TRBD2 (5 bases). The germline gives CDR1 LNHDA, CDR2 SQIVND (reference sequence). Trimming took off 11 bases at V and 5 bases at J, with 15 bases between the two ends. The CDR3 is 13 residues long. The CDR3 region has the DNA TGTGCCGTCGGGCTAGCAGGAACCGGGGAGCTGTTTTTT. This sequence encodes CAVGLAGTGELFF.

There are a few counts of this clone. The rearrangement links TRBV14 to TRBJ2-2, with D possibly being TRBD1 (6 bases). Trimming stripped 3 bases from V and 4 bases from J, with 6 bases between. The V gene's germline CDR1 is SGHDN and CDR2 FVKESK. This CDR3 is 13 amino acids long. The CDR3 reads CASSQDSTGELFF. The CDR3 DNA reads TGTGCCAGCAGCCAGGACAGCACCGGGGAGCTGTTTTTT.

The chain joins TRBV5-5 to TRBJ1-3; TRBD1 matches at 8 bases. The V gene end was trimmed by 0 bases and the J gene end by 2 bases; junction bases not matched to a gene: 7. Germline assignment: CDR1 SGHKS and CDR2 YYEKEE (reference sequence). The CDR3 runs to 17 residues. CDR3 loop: CASSLEYRGTPGNTIYF. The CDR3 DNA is TGTGCCAGCAGCTTGGAGTACAGGGGGACCCCTGGAAACACCATATATTTT.

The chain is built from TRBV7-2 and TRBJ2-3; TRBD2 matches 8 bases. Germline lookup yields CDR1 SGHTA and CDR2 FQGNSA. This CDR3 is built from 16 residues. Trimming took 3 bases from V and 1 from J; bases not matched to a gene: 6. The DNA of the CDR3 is TGTGCCAGCAGCTTGACCGCGGGAGGTGGCACAGATACGCAGTATTTT. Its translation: CASSLTAGGGTDTQYF.

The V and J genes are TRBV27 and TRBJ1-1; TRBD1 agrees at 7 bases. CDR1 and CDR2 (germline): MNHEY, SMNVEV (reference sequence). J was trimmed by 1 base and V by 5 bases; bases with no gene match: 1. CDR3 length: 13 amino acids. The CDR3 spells CASSNRGNTEAFF. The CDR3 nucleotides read TGTGCCAGCAGTAACAGGGGGAACACTGAAGCTTTCTTT.

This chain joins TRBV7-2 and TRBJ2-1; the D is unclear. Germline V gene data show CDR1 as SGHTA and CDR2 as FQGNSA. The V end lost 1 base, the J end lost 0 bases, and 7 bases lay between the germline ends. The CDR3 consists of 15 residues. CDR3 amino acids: CASSLDSSSYNEQFF. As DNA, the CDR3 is TGTGCCAGCAGCTTAGACAGTAGCTCCTACAATGAGCAGTTCTTC.

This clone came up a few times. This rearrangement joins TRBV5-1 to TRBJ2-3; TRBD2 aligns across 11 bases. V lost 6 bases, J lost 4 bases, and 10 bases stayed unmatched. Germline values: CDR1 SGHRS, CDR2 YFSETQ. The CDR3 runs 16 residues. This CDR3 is CASISTSGGTADTQYF. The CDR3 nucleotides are TGCGCCAGCATCTCAACTAGCGGGGGAACGGCAGATACGCAGTATTTT.

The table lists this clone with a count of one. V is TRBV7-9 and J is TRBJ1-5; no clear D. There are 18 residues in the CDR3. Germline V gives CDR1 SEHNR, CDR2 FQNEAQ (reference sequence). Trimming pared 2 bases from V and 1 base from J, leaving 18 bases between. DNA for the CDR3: TGTGCCAGCAGCTTAAGGAGCTCGTCGGGTTCAAGCAATCAGCCCCAGCATTTT. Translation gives CASSLRSSSGSSNQPQHF.

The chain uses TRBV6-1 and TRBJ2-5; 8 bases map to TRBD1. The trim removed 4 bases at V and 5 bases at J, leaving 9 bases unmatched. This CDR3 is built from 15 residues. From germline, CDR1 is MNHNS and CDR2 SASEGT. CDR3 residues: CASSALGTGRETQYF. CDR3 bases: TGTGCCAGCAGTGCCCTCGGGACAGGCCGGGAGACCCAGTACTTC.

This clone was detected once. This CDR3 is CASRAPNYGYTF. CDR3 in DNA: TGTGCCAGCAGGGCACCCAACTATGGCTACACCTTC. J is TRBJ1-2 and V is TRBV6-5; the D is unclear. Per germline, CDR1 MNHEY and CDR2 SVGAGI. V was clipped by 6 bases and J by 2 bases, with 7 bases between them. The CDR3 contains 12 residues.

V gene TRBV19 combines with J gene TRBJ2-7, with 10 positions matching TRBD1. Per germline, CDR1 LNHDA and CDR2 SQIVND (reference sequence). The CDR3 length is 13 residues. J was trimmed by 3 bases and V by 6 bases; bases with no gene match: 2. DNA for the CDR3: TGTGCCAGTAGCTGGACAGGGGGCTACGAGCAGTACTTC. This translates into CASSWTGGYEQYF.

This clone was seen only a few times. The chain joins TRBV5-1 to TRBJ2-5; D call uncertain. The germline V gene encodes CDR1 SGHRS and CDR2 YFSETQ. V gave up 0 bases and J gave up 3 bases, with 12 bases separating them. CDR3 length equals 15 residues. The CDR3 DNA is TGCGCCAGCAGCTTGGCCTTCTGGCCCGAAGAGACCCAGTACTTC. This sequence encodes CASSLAFWPEETQYF. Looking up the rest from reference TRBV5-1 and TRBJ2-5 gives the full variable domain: KAGVTQTPRYLIKTRGQQVTLSCSPISGHRSVSWYQQTPGQGLQFLFEYFSETQRNKGNFPGRFSGRQFSNSRSEMNVSTLELGDSALYLCASSLAFWPEETQYFGPGTRLLVL.

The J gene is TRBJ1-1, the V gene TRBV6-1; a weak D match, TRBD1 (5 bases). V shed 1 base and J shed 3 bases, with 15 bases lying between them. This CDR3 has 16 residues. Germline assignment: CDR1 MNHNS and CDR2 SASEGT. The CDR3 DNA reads TGTGCCAGCAGTGAAGGTACAAGTGGGGGGTACACTGAAGCTTTCTTT. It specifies CASSEGTSGGYTEAFF.

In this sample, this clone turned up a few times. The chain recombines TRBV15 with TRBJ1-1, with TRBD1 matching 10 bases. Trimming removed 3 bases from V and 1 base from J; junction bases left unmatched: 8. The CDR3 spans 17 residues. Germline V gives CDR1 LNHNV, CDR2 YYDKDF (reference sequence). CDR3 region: CATSSRRQGAGNTEAFF. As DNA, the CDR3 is TGTGCCACCAGCAGTCGGAGACAGGGGGCTGGGAACACTGAAGCTTTCTTT.

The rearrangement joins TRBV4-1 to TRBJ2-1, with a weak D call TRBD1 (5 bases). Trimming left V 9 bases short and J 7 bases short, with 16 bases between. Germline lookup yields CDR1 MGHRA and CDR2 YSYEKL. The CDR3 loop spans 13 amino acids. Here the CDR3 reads CASRGWARNEQFF. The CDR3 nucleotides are TGCGCCAGTAGGGGTTGGGCTCGGAATGAGCAGTTCTTC.

The CDR3 sequence: CASSLDLAGVGQFF. The CDR3 bases are TGTGCCAGCAGCTTAGACCTAGCGGGGGTGGGGCAGTTCTTC. The rearrangement joins TRBV11-2 to TRBJ2-1, with TRBD2 matching 10 bases. J lost 12 bases, V lost 0 bases, and 5 bases had no gene match. The CDR3 is 14 amino acids. CDR1 is SGHAT and CDR2 is FQNNGV in the germline V gene.

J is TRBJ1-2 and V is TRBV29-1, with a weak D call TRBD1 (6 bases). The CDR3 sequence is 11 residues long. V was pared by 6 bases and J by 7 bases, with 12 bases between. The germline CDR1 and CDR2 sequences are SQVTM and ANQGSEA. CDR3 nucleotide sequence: TGCAGCGTAGAACAGGGTCCTGGCTACACCTTC. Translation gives CSVEQGPGYTF.

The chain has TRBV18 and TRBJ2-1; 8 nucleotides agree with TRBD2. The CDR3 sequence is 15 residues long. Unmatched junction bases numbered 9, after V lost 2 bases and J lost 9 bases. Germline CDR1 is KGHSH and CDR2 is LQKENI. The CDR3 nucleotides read TGTGCCAGCTCACCATATGGACTAGCTACGATTGAGCAGTTCTTC. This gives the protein CASSPYGLATIEQFF.

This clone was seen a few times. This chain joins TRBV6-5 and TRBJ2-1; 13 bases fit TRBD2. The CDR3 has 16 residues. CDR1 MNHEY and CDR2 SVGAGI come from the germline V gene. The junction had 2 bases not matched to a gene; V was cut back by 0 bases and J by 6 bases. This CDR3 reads CASSYSLAGGLNEQFF. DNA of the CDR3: TGTGCCAGCAGTTACTCACTAGCGGGAGGGCTCAATGAGCAGTTCTTC.

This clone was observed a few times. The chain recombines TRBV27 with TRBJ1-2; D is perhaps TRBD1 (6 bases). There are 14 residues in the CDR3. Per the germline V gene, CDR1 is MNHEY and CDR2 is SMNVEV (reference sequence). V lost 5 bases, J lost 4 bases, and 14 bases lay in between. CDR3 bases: TGTGCCAGCAGTAAGACGGACAGAACCTATGGCTACACCTTC. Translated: CASSKTDRTYGYTF.

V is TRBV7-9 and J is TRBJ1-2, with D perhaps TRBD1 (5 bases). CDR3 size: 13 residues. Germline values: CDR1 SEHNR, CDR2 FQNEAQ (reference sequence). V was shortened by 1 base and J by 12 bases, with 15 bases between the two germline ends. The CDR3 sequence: CASSLGGTLGHTF. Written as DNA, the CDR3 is TGTGCCAGCAGCTTAGGTGGGACTCTCGGACACACCTTC.

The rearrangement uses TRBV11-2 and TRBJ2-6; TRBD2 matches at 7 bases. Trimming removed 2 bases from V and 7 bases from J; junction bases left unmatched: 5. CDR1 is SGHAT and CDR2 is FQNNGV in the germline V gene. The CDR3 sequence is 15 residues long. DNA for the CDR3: TGTGCCAGCAGCTTATGGGAGGGGTTCGCCAACGTCCTGACTTTC. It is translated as CASSLWEGFANVLTF.

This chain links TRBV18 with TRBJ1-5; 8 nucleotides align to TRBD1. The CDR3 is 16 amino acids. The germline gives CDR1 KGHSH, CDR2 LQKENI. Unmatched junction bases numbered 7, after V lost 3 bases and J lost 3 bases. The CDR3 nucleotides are TGTGCCAGCTCACCCGGTCAGGGGGCGGTCAATCAGCCCCAGCATTTT. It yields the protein CASSPGQGAVNQPQHF.

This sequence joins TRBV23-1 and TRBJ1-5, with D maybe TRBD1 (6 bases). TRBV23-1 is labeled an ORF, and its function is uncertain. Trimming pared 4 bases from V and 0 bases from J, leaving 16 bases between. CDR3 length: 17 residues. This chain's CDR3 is CASSRLPGTFSNQPQHF. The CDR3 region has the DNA TGCGCCAGCAGTCGGTTGCCAGGGACATTTAGCAATCAGCCCCAGCATTTT.

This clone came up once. CDR3 sequence: CASSQDLRAGINYGYTF. The CDR3 DNA is TGCGCCAGCAGCCAAGATCTGCGGGCAGGTATAAACTATGGCTACACCTTC. The gene calls are TRBV4-1 and TRBJ1-2; D unresolved. This CDR3 region has 17 residues. CDR1 and CDR2 (germline): MGHRA, YSYEKL. V lost 0 bases, J lost 2 bases, and 16 bases lay in between.

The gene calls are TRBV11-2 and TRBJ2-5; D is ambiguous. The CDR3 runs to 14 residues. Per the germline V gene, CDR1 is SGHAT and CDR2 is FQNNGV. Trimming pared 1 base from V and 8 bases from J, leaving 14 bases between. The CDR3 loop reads CASSLGDPSDTQYF. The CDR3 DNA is TGTGCCAGCAGCTTAGGAGATCCCAGCGATACCCAGTACTTC. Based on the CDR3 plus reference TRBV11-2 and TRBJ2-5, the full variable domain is EAGVAQSPRYKIIEKRQSVAFWCNPISGHATLYWYQQILGQGPKLLIQFQNNGVVDDSQLPKDRFSAERLKGVDSTLKIQPAKLEDSAVYLCASSLGDPSDTQYFGPGTRLLVL.

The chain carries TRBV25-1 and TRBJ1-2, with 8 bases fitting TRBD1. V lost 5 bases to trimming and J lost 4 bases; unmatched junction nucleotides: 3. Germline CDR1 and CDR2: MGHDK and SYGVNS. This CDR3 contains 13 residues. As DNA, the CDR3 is TGTGCCAGCAGTCTTGACAGGGGCTATGGCTACACCTTC. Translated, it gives CASSLDRGYGYTF.